These T cell receptor beta chains were read from a single sample in a study of blood T cell repertoires in COVID-19. The method was immunoSEQ multiplex PCR; TCRdb's version includes in-frame clones alone and lacks a portion of them. The table has fewer than 150,000 clones, around 87% seen once. What was sequenced was peripheral blood. These receptors were obtained from a human donor in a cohort sampled during active COVID-19. Both conserved end residues are trimmed from each CDR3.

J: TRBJ1-5; V: TRBV5-5; CDR3: ASSWGWTGVQPQH
J: TRBJ1-6; V: TRBV27; CDR3: ASSFWTGKRSPLH
J: TRBJ1-5; V: TRBV28; CDR3: ASSPFKHSNQPQH
J: TRBJ2-7; V: TRBV12-3/TRBV12-4; CDR3: ASSLVAYEQY
J: TRBJ1-5; V: TRBV6-5; CDR3: ASSTTSSNQPQH
J: TRBJ2-5; V: TRBV28; CDR3: ASSLMALGAGTQY
J: TRBJ2-3; V: TRBV6-4; CDR3: ASTPGGRTDTQY
J: TRBJ2-1; V: TRBV20-1; CDR3: SASSSGVRVNEQF
J: TRBJ1-5; V: TRBV19; CDR3: ASSIDLTGPINQPQH
J: TRBJ1-2; V: TRBV3-1/TRBV3-2; CDR3: ASSPRQGAYGYT
J: TRBJ2-5; V: TRBV9; CDR3: ASSVGQRAGGTQY
J: TRBJ1-2; V: TRBV28; CDR3: ASSLYAGQGLGYT
J: TRBJ2-1; V: TRBV9; CDR3: ASRETSGGAADEQF
J: TRBJ2-3; V: TRBV20-1; CDR3: SASVSSGGDTQY
J: TRBJ2-7; V: TRBV5-4; CDR3: ASSSGGYEQY
J: TRBJ1-2; V: TRBV4-2; CDR3: ASSRQQGDLVYGYT
J: TRBJ2-5; V: TRBV5-1; CDR3: ASTVAGGVETQY
J: TRBJ2-1; V: TRBV2; CDR3: ASSRLAASYNEQF
J: TRBJ2-7; V: TRBV29-1; CDR3: SAKVLAGASSYEQY
J: TRBJ1-1; V: TRBV28; CDR3: ASSPLGLAANTEAF
J: TRBJ2-7; V: TRBV28; CDR3: ASESPAAPYEQY
J: TRBJ2-2; V: TRBV30; CDR3: AWSVSGNGELF
J: TRBJ2-7; V: TRBV28; CDR3: ASRRTSGRAYEQY